Listed below are T cell receptor beta chains from one sample, sequenced in a study of cytomegalovirus exposure and HLA in healthy donors. The table came from immunoSEQ multiplex PCR; TCRdb's copy has only in-frame clones and leaves some out. The table lists some 140,000 clones, roughly 77% of them singletons, with 2.5% to 3.5% in the top ten. The sequenced sample consisted of PBMCs. All receptors derive from a female donor in good health and CMV-seronegative. The CDR3 runs from the conserved cysteine through the conserved F or W. Fields, in order: V gene, D gene, J gene, CDR3 length, clone size, CDR3 protein, CDR3 DNA. A D gene is named only where the DNA matches it firmly. Rows give clone size only sometimes, using once, few, many, or a class for an expanded clone.

TRBV7-9	NA	TRBJ2-1	16	NA	CASSLAPLRSGVEQFF	TGTGCCAGCAGCTTAGCCCCCCTTAGATCGGGAGTTGAGCAGTTCTTC
TRBV5-1	TRBD1	TRBJ2-1	13	NA	CASSDTTGCEQFF	TGCGCCAGCAGCGACACGACAGGGTGTGAGCAGTTCTTC
TRBV2	NA	TRBJ2-7	13	NA	CASSGGGSYEQYF	TGTGCCAGCAGTGGAGGAGGATCCTACGAGCAGTACTTC
TRBV11-2	NA	TRBJ2-7	16	NA	CASSPIDRRSSYEQYF	TGTGCCAGCAGCCCTATCGACAGGCGGAGCTCCTACGAGCAGTACTTC
TRBV30	TRBD1	TRBJ1-2	13	NA	CACQQGANYGYTF	TGTGCCTGTCAACAGGGGGCTAACTATGGCTACACCTTC
TRBV5-1	TRBD1	TRBJ2-1	15	NA	CASSFPGTGSEEQFF	TGCGCCAGCAGCTTCCCCGGGACAGGGTCAGAGGAGCAGTTCTTC
TRBV11-2	NA	TRBJ2-7	13	NA	CASRNLVTYEQYF	TGTGCCAGCAGGAACCTAGTAACGTACGAGCAGTACTTC
TRBV7-9	NA	TRBJ1-2	18	NA	CASTRRGRFGSTEYGYTF	TGTGCCAGCACTAGAAGGGGGAGATTTGGGTCCACGGAGTATGGCTACACCTTC
TRBV5-1	NA	TRBJ2-3	13	NA	CASSSPRADTQYF	TGCGCCAGCAGCTCACCGCGGGCAGATACGCAGTATTTT
TRBV19	TRBD2	TRBJ2-5	16	few	CASSITASGIQETQYF	TGTGCCAGTAGTATTACAGCTAGCGGGATCCAAGAGACCCAGTACTTC
TRBV4-3	NA	TRBJ1-1	17	NA	CASSQVRTRVLNTEAFF	TGCGCCAGCAGCCAAGTGAGGACCAGGGTACTGAACACTGAAGCTTTCTTT
TRBV29-1	TRBD1	TRBJ1-1	13	few	CSAQTGPLTEAFF	TGCAGCGCCCAGACAGGGCCCTTAACCGAGGCTTTCTTT
TRBV5-4	NA	TRBJ1-2	15	NA	CASSLAVDSLRGYTF	TGTGCCAGCAGCTTGGCGGTGGACTCTCTGAGGGGCTACACCTTC
TRBV7-9	NA	TRBJ1-2	17	NA	CASSLIPSGAAKHGYTF	TGTGCCAGCAGCTTAATCCCCTCAGGGGCCGCCAAGCATGGCTACACCTTC
TRBV7-6	TRBD1	TRBJ1-1	13	few	CASSLGGTGDAFF	TGTGCCAGCAGCTTAGGGGGGACAGGGGACGCTTTCTTT
TRBV30	NA	TRBJ1-1	13	NA	CAWSLSGGGEAFF	TGTGCCTGGAGCCTGTCGGGGGGGGGTGAAGCTTTCTTT
TRBV19	NA	TRBJ2-3	16	NA	CASSHNGVVGTDTQYF	TGTGCCAGTAGCCATAACGGGGTAGTGGGCACAGATACGCAGTATTTT
TRBV4-3	TRBD2	TRBJ2-3	13	NA	CASSQDSGREQYF	TGCGCCAGCAGCCAAGATAGCGGGAGAGAGCAGTATTTT
TRBV19	TRBD1	TRBJ1-5	16	NA	CASSRQGAYSNQPQHF	TGTGCCAGTAGCAGACAGGGGGCGTATAGCAATCAGCCCCAGCATTTT
TRBV30	TRBD1	TRBJ2-7	15	NA	CAWSVSRTGADEQYF	TGTGCCTGGAGTGTAAGCAGGACAGGGGCGGACGAGCAGTACTTC
TRBV18	TRBD2	TRBJ2-7	15	few	CASSPTSVLGYEQYF	TGTGCCAGCTCACCCACTAGCGTTTTAGGCTACGAGCAGTACTTC
TRBV14	NA	TRBJ1-2	14	NA	CASSQESINYGYTF	TGTGCCAGCAGCCAAGAGAGCATTAACTATGGCTACACCTTC
TRBV27	TRBD1	TRBJ1-2	14	NA	CASSLSGTGFGYTF	TGTGCCAGCAGTTTATCAGGGACAGGGTTTGGCTACACCTTC
TRBV5-1	TRBD2	TRBJ2-1	17	NA	CASSQSSGLAGGPEQFF	TGCGCCAGCAGTCAGTCCTCGGGGCTAGCGGGAGGGCCTGAGCAGTTCTTC
TRBV5-4	NA	TRBJ2-2	12	NA	CASSPGTGELFF	TGTGCCAGCAGTCCAGGGACCGGGGAGCTGTTTTTT
TRBV29-1	NA	TRBJ2-7	15	NA	CSVAGDSNERYEQYF	TGCAGCGTTGCGGGGGACAGTAACGAGCGCTACGAGCAGTACTTC
TRBV19	NA	TRBJ1-1	14	NA	CASSFGIVRTEAFF	TGTGCCAGTAGCTTCGGGATTGTTCGCACTGAAGCTTTCTTT
TRBV30	TRBD2	TRBJ2-6	15	NA	CAWSEGGAGANVLTF	TGTGCCTGGAGTGAGGGAGGGGCCGGGGCCAACGTCCTGACTTTC
TRBV27	TRBD1	TRBJ2-7	14	NA	CASSLDRISYEQYF	TGTGCCAGCAGTTTGGACAGGATATCCTACGAGCAGTACTTC
TRBV6-6	TRBD1	TRBJ2-5	15	NA	CASRENRGVGETQYF	TGTGCCAGCAGAGAGAACAGGGGTGTGGGGGAGACCCAGTACTTC
TRBV15	TRBD1	TRBJ1-6	16	NA	CATSRGTGEGGSPLHF	TGTGCCACCAGCAGAGGGACAGGTGAAGGTGGTTCACCCCTCCACTTT
TRBV7-2	NA	TRBJ2-7	14	many	CASSSDRSSYEQYF	TGTGCCAGCAGCTCAGACAGAAGTTCCTACGAGCAGTACTTC
TRBV7-8	NA	TRBJ2-5	12	NA	CASSPGVGTQYF	TGTGCCTCCTCTCCAGGGGTGGGGACCCAGTACTTC
TRBV4-1	NA	TRBJ2-1	14	NA	CASSQLTGYNEQFF	TGCGCCAGCAGCCAATTAACAGGTTACAATGAGCAGTTCTTC
TRBV7-7	NA	TRBJ2-5	18	once	CASSYDPRGATTEETQYF	TGTGCTAGCAGCTACGATCCCAGGGGCGCCACGACGGAAGAGACCCAGTACTTC
TRBV10-3	TRBD1	TRBJ2-2	15	NA	CAIRSGTGGLGELFF	TGTGCCATCAGGTCCGGGACAGGGGGCTTAGGGGAGCTGTTTTTT
TRBV4-1	TRBD1	TRBJ1-1	15	few	CASSVQGAQNTEAFF	TGCGCCAGCAGCGTGCAGGGGGCCCAGAACACTGAAGCTTTCTTT
TRBV19	TRBD1	TRBJ1-1	15	NA	CASSIHRGHDTEAFF	TGTGCCAGTAGTATCCACAGGGGGCATGATACTGAAGCTTTCTTT
TRBV30	TRBD2	TRBJ2-7	14	NA	CAWSHLREAYEQYF	TGTGCCTGGAGTCACTTGCGGGAGGCCTACGAGCAGTACTTC
TRBV19	NA	TRBJ2-5	13	NA	CAPGSPRWETQYF	TGTGCTCCCGGGTCCCCTCGATGGGAGACCCAGTACTTC
TRBV5-1	NA	TRBJ2-1	15	NA	CASTPGVSSYNEQFF	TGCGCCAGCACCCCAGGGGTGAGCTCCTACAATGAGCAGTTCTTC
TRBV6-4	NA	TRBJ2-7	14	NA	CASRGFKGVGEQYF	TGTGCCAGCAGGGGGTTCAAGGGGGTGGGGGAGCAGTACTTC
TRBV9	NA	TRBJ2-6	15	NA	CASSVEGSGANVLTF	TGTGCCAGCAGCGTAGAGGGGTCTGGGGCCAACGTCCTGACTTTC
TRBV19	NA	TRBJ1-1	16	NA	CASSPTTRPWNTEAFF	TGTGCCAGTAGCCCGACTACCAGGCCTTGGAACACTGAAGCTTTCTTT
TRBV10-3	TRBD1	TRBJ2-3	16	once	CAISEARDRETDTQYF	TGTGCCATCAGTGAGGCCCGGGACAGGGAGACAGATACGCAGTATTTT
TRBV6-1	NA	TRBJ1-4	18	NA	CASSEGGSLYATNEKLFF	TGTGCCAGCAGTGAGGGAGGGTCCCTGTACGCAACTAATGAAAAACTGTTTTTT
TRBV6-5	TRBD2	TRBJ2-7	15	NA	CASSYFAGRGHEQYF	TGTGCCAGCAGTTACTTTGCGGGGAGGGGCCACGAGCAGTACTTC
TRBV14	NA	TRBJ1-3	16	once	CASSQRTVNSGNTIYF	TGTGCCAGCAGCCAACGCACGGTGAACTCTGGAAACACCATATATTTT
TRBV27	TRBD2	TRBJ2-2	15	NA	CASSPTSGDTGELFF	TGTGCCAGCAGTCCCACTAGCGGCGACACCGGGGAGCTGTTTTTT
TRBV6-5	NA	TRBJ2-1	15	once	CASSYSWGRDNEQFF	TGTGCCAGCAGTTACTCATGGGGGCGAGACAATGAGCAGTTCTTC
TRBV5-1	TRBD1	TRBJ2-7	14	NA	CASSQGDRGLEQYF	TGCGCCAGCAGCCAAGGGGACAGGGGGCTCGAGCAGTACTTC
TRBV10-2	NA	TRBJ2-1	15	NA	CASSDSPYARNEQFF	TGCGCCAGCAGTGATTCCCCGTACGCGAGGAATGAGCAGTTCTTC
TRBV14	TRBD1	TRBJ1-2	12	NA	CASGQGDYGYTF	TGTGCCAGCGGACAGGGGGACTATGGCTACACCTTC
TRBV4-1	TRBD1	TRBJ2-2	16	NA	CASSQVGTGGTGELFF	TGCGCCAGCAGCCAAGTCGGGACAGGGGGCACCGGGGAGCTGTTTTTT
TRBV5-1	NA	TRBJ2-2	15	NA	CASSLVGLNTGELFF	TGCGCCAGCAGCTTGGTCGGACTAAACACCGGGGAGCTGTTTTTT
TRBV5-6	TRBD1	TRBJ2-5	17	NA	CASSFNPRTGSQETQYF	TGTGCCAGCAGCTTCAATCCCCGGACAGGGTCGCAAGAGACCCAGTACTTC
TRBV9	NA	TRBJ2-7	15	NA	CASSVGGQTLYEQYF	TGTGCCAGCAGCGTTGGAGGGCAAACCCTCTACGAGCAGTACTTC
TRBV5-1	NA	TRBJ2-1	14	few	CASSSQGTPDEQFF	TGCGCCAGCAGCTCCCAGGGGACCCCGGACGAGCAGTTCTTC
TRBV5-4	TRBD1	TRBJ2-4	16	NA	CASSPGQRLAKNIQYF	TGTGCCAGCAGCCCGGGACAGCGACTAGCCAAAAACATTCAGTACTTC